These 7 T cell receptor beta chains came from one sample sequenced in a study of T-cell memory formation after mild COVID-19. TCRdb re-called the 5' RACE reads with MiXCR, one entry per CDR3 protein. The sample holds about half a million distinct CDR3 sequences, about 18% seen once. The sample taken for sequencing was PBMCs or a T cell subset sorted from them (not recorded which). Source of these receptors: an adult woman who had mild COVID-19 (a few samples of this study predate the infection). Cell type and time point are not known.

This clonotype was picked up many times. The V call is TRBV20-1, the J call TRBJ2-1; 7 bases line up with TRBD2. The germline gives CDR1 DFQATT, CDR2 SNEGSKA (reference sequence). The CDR3 has 16 amino acids. Unmatched junction bases numbered 10, after V lost 1 base and J lost 4 bases. The CDR3 DNA sequence: TGCAGTGCTAGAGTCGCGGGAGTTCGAAGATACAATGAGCAGTTCTTC. Amino acids: CSARVAGVRRYNEQFF.

This chain joins TRBV5-5 and TRBJ2-4, with D uncertain. Between the trimmed V and J ends, which lost 0 bases and 0 bases, there was a span of 7 bases. This CDR3 comprises 15 residues. Germline V lookup: CDR1 SGHKS, CDR2 YYEKEE (reference sequence). The CDR3 nucleotides are TGTGCCAGCAGCTTGGCAGGCCTAGCCAAAAACATTCAGTACTTC. Its protein product is CASSLAGLAKNIQYF.

Only a few counts were recorded for this clonotype. This chain uses TRBV6-5 with TRBJ2-7; no clear D gene. Germline CDR1 MNHEY, CDR2 SVGAGI. Trimming shortened V by 1 base and J by 12 bases, and 10 bases separated the two germline ends. The CDR3 runs to 11 residues. The DNA for the CDR3 is TGTGCCAGCAGTTACTTTCAATCCTGGTACTTC. It is translated as CASSYFQSWYF.

This clonotype was recorded a few times. The chain joins TRBV20-1 to TRBJ2-3; 7 bases are shared with TRBD1. CDR3 length: 14 residues. Germline CDR1 is DFQATT and CDR2 is SNEGSKA (reference sequence). V gave up 4 bases and J gave up 3 bases; unmatched junction bases: 7. DNA for the CDR3: TGCAGTGCTAATCCACAGGGGATGACAGATACGCAGTATTTT. Amino acids: CSANPQGMTDTQYF.

This clonotype has a handful of counts. This CDR3 reads CSAISSGANVLTF. The CDR3 nucleotides are TGCAGTGCCATTTCCTCTGGGGCCAACGTCCTGACTTTC. The V call is TRBV20-1, the J call TRBJ2-6; D gene unclear. V lost 6 bases and J 0 bases, leaving 6 bases between the germline ends. Germline CDR1 reads DFQATT; CDR2 reads SNEGSKA (reference sequence). This CDR3 spans 13 amino acids.

The chain recombines TRBV11-2 with TRBJ2-1; TRBD2 matches at 10 bases. Looked up from germline, CDR1 is SGHAT and CDR2 is FQNNGV. Trimming removed 5 bases from V and 5 bases from J; junction bases left unmatched: 15. The length of the CDR3 is 18 residues. Written as DNA, the CDR3 is TGTGCCAGCAGCACCGGACTAGCGGCCGCCAAGCCCCACAATGAGCAGTTCTTC. Translated: CASSTGLAAAKPHNEQFF.

This clonotype was seen repeatedly, ten times or more. This sequence joins TRBV19 and TRBJ2-1; maybe TRBD1 (6 bases). CDR1 is LNHDA and CDR2 is SQIVND in the germline V gene (reference sequence). V lost 10 bases to trimming and J lost 0 bases, with 19 bases between them. This CDR3 region has 16 residues. This CDR3 reads CATADRVTPSYNEQFF. For the CDR3, the DNA is TGTGCCACTGCGGACAGAGTCACACCCTCCTACAATGAGCAGTTCTTC.